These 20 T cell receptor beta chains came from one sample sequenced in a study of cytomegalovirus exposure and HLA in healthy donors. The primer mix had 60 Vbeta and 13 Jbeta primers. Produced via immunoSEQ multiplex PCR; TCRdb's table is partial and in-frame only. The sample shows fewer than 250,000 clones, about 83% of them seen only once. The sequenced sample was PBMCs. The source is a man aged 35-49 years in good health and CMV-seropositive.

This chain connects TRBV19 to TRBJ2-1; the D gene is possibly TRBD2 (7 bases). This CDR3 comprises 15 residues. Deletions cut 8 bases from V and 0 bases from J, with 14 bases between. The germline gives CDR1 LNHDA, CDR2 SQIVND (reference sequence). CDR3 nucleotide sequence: TGTGCCAGTTCAGGGGAGGGCTACTCCTACAATGAGCAGTTCTTC. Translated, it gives CASSGEGYSYNEQFF. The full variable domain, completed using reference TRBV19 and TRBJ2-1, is DGGITQSPKYLFRKEGQNVTLSCEQNLNHDAMYWYRQDPGQGLRLIYYSQIVNDFQKGDIAEGYSVSREKKESFPLTVTSAQKNPTAFYLCASSGEGYSYNEQFFGPGTRLTVL.

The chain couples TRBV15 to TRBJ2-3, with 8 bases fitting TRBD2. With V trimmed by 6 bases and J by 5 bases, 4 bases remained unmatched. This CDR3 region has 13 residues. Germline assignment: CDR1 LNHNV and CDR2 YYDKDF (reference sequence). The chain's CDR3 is CATSPGLEDTQYF. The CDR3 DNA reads TGTGCCACCAGTCCGGGACTAGAAGATACGCAGTATTTT.

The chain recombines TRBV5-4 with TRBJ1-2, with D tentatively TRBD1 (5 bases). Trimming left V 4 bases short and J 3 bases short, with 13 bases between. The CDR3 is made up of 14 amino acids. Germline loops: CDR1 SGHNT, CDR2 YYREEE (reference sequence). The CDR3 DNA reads TGTGCCAGCAGCGGGGGGGGAGGGGACTATGGCTACACCTTC. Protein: CASSGGGGDYGYTF.

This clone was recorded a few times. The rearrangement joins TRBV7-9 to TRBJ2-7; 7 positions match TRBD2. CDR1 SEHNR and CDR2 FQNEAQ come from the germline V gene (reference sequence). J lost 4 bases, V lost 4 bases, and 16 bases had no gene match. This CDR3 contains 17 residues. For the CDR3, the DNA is TGTGCCAGCAGCTCCCTTCCACCCGGCAGAGCGGGATACGAGCAGTACTTC. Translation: CASSSLPPGRAGYEQYF.

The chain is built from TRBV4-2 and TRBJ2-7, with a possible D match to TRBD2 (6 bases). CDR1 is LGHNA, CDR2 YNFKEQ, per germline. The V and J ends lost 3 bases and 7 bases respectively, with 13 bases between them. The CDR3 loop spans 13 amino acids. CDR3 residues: CASSHPGVQEQYF. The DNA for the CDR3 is TGTGCCAGCAGCCACCCGGGAGTGCAGGAGCAGTACTTC.

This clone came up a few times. CDR3 nucleotides: TGTGCCAGCAGTTTTTCGGGCGGGGTCTGGGAAAAACTGTTTTTT. Encoded protein: CASSFSGGVWEKLFF. The J gene is TRBJ1-4, the V gene TRBV27; D remains ambiguous. Germline assignment: CDR1 MNHEY and CDR2 SMNVEV (reference sequence). Trimming took off 3 bases at V and 8 bases at J, with 16 bases between the two ends. This CDR3 region has 15 residues.

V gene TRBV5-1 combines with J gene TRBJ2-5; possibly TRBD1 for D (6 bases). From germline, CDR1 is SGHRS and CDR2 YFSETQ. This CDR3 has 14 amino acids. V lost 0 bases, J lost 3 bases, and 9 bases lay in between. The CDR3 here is CASSLGTAKETQYF. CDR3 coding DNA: TGCGCCAGCAGCTTGGGGACAGCCAAAGAGACCCAGTACTTC.

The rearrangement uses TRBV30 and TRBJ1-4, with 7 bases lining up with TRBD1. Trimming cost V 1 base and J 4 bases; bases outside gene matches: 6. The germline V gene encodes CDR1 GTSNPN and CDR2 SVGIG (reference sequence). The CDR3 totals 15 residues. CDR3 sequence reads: CAWSAPDRVNEKLFF. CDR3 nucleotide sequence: TGTGCCTGGAGTGCCCCTGACAGGGTTAATGAAAAACTGTTTTTT.

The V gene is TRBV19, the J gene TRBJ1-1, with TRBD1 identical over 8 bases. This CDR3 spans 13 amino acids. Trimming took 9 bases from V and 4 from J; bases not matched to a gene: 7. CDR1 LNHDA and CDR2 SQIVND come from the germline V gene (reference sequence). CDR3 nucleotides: TGTGCCAGCCGACCGGACAGGGTCACTGAAGCTTTCTTT. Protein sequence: CASRPDRVTEAFF.

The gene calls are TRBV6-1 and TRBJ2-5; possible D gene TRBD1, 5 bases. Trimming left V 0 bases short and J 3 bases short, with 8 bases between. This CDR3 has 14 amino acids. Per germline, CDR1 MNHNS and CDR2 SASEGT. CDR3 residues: CASSEAVTEETQYF. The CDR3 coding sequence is TGTGCCAGCAGTGAAGCGGTGACAGAAGAGACCCAGTACTTC.

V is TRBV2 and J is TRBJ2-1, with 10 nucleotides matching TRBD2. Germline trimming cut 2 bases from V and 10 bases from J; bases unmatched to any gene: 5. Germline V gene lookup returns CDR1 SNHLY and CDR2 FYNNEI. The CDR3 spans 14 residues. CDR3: CASSELAGAWEQFF. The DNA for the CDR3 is TGTGCCAGCAGTGAACTAGCGGGAGCTTGGGAGCAGTTCTTC.

CDR3 region: CASSHFGQGVIRVGYEQYF. Here the CDR3 DNA reads TGTGCCAGCTCCCACTTCGGACAGGGGGTAATTAGGGTCGGCTACGAGCAGTACTTC. The J gene is TRBJ2-7, the V gene TRBV18, with 10 bases that match TRBD1. Germline V CDR1 and CDR2: KGHSH, LQKENI. This CDR3 spans 19 amino acids. V lost 6 bases and J lost 3; bases outside the gene matches: 20.

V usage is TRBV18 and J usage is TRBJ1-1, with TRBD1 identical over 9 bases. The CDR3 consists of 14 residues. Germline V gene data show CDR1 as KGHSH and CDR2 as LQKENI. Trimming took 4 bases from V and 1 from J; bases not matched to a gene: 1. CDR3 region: CASSRGQGNTEAFF. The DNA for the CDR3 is TGTGCCAGCTCACGGGGACAGGGGAACACTGAAGCTTTCTTT.

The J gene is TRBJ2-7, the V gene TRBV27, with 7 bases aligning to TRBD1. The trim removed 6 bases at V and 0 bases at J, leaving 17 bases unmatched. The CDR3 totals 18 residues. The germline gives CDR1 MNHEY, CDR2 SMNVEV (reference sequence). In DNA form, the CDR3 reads TGTGCCAGCAGCCTAAGGGGGCTGAAAGCCGTGAGCTCCTACGAGCAGTACTTC. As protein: CASSLRGLKAVSSYEQYF.

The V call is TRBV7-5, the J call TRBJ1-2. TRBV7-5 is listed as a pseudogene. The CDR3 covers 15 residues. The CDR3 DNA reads TGTGTCAGAAGCTTAGATATCGCGTCCCACTATGGCTACACCTTC. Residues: CVRSLDIASHYGYTF.

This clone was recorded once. The CDR3, as DNA: TGTGCCAGCAGCTCCCGACAGGGGAAGAACACTGAAGCTTTCTTT. It codes for CASSSRQGKNTEAFF. The gene calls are TRBV6-1 and TRBJ1-1; 8 nucleotides line up with TRBD1. V lost 6 bases and J lost 1; bases outside the gene matches: 7. From germline, CDR1 is MNHNS and CDR2 SASEGT. CDR3 size: 15 residues.

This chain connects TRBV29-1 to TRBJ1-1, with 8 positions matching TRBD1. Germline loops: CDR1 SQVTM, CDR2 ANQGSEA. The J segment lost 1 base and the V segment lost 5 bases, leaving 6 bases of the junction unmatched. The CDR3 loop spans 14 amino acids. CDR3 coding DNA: TGCAGCGTTCTGACAGGGGTCGCGAACACTGAAGCTTTCTTT. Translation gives CSVLTGVANTEAFF.

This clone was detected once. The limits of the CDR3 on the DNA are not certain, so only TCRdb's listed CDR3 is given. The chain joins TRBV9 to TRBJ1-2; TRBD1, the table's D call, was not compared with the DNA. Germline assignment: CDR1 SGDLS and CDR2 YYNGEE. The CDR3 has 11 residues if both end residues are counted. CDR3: CASSVGQGNTF.

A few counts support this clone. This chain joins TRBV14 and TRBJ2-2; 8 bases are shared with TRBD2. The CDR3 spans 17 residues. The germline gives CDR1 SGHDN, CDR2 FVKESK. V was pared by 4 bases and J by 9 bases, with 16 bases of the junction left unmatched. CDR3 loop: CASSPLASGRRSRELFF. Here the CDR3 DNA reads TGTGCCAGCAGCCCTCTAGCAAGCGGGAGAAGAAGCCGGGAGCTGTTTTTT.

In DNA form, the CDR3 reads TGTGCCAGCAGTGAGGGGGCAGGGCAGACCCAGTACTTC. This gives the protein CASSEGAGQTQYF. The chain couples TRBV6-1 to TRBJ2-5, with D maybe TRBD1 (6 bases). V lost 3 bases and J lost 6, with 11 bases in between. This CDR3 has 13 amino acids. Germline-derived CDR1 and CDR2 are MNHNS and SASEGT.